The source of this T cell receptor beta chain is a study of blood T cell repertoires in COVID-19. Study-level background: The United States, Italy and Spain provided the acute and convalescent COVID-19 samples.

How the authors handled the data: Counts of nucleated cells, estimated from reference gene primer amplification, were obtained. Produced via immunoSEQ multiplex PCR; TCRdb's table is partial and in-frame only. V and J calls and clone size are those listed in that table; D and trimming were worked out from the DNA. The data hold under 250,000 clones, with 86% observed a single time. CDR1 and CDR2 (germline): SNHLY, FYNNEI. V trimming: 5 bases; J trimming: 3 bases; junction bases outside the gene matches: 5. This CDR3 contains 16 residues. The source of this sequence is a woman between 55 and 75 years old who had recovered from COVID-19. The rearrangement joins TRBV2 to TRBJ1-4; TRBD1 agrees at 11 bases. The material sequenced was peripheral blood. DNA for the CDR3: TGTGCCAGCAGTCGGGGGACAGGGGGATCTAATGAAAAACTGTTTTTT. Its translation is CASSRGTGGSNEKLFF.